This T cell receptor beta chain was retrieved from a study of PD-L1 blockade in urothelial cancer. In the study overall: Investigators checked blood 3 weeks (second dose) and 6 weeks after treatment start. The median T cell count in blood samples was 110,000 to 150,000.

A note on this clone: The antigen remains unidentified.

TCRdb keeps only in-frame clones here, not all; method: immunoSEQ multiplex PCR. Of about 52,000 clones listed, around 77% are singletons. Findings and caveats of the study: The study found that durable-benefit patients expanded tumor-associated blood clones more at 3 weeks.

Trimming left V 1 base short and J 3 bases short, with 13 bases between. The V gene's germline CDR1 is SGHNT and CDR2 YENEEA. This CDR3 contains 16 residues. The study enrolled patients with locally advanced or metastatic urothelial carcinoma. Sequenced here: PBMCs, sampled around atezolizumab (anti-PD-L1) treatment. The TCR sequence derives from a man aged 70 or older with urothelial cancer. The chain links TRBV11-3 to TRBJ2-1; D not resolved. The CDR3 sequence: CASSLGFAPSYNEQFF. The CDR3 DNA reads as TGTGCCAGCAGCTTAGGGTTTGCCCCTAGCTACAATGAGCAGTTCTTC.